This T cell receptor beta chain appears in the sequencing data of a study of CD8 T cells in ankylosing spondylitis (dated by TCRdb to between 2016 and 2019). About the study as a whole: The study profiled T cell receptor beta repertoires in healthy donors and ankylosing spondylitis patients to find disease-linked TCR variants. Samples of peripheral blood were taken, and for ankylosing spondylitis patients, synovial fluid was collected as well. In total, the full study cohort was made up of nearly 110 healthy donors and approximately 24 ankylosing spondylitis patients. The full study reports these points: The disease-linked clones showed a CD8+ phenotype and occurred at relatively low frequencies in peripheral blood. According to the report, matched synovial fluid samples from ankylosing spondylitis patients were significantly enriched for the disease-linked clones. Some motif variants had previously been reported in the synovial fluid and blood of reactive arthritis patients, which suggests shared mechanisms of disease initiation. Blood from ankylosing spondylitis patients appeared to be characterized by a TCR beta motif made up of several highly homologous amino acid variants.

This clonotype has at least ten counts. Its target antigen remains unknown. The sample holds no much larger clone one base away, and base qualities are not on file. These reads were obtained on an Illumina HiSeq 2500. Quantitative 5'-RACE with molecular barcodes was used to prepare TCR beta libraries. Regarding the original processing steps: A new computational method based on a probabilistic model of VDJ rearrangement was used to identify disease-linked TCR variants. The public reads were run again by TCRdb, first through fastp at Q25 and then through MiXCR, and only productive beta chains were kept. When rows share a CDR3 protein, they turn into one entry using the most common DNA and genes. Here the V and J calls rest on TCRdb's processing, not on the authors' analysis. Recorded for this sample are around 150,000 distinct CDR3 sequences; around 32% of them occurred a single time. 4.5% to 6% of the sample is in the top ten clones.

Synovial fluid samples and blood samples obtained from the same ankylosing spondylitis patients were matched. There are 13 amino acids in the CDR3, from cysteine to phenylalanine inclusive. Only the CDR3 portion is preserved as DNA: 39 bases, with reading frame beginning at the first base. The germline V gene sets CDR1 to MGHRA and CDR2 to YSYEKL. A distance of 6 bases separates the germline ends of V and J, which lose 4 bases and 0 bases respectively. The chain is made from TRBV4-1 and TRBJ1-2, with TRBD1 as a weak D call on 5 bases. The sequence was collected from a male donor with ankylosing spondylitis. Material: synovial fluid, either unsorted or a sorted T cell fraction (not recorded which). The DNA sequence is TGCGCCAGCAGCCCGACAGCTAACTATGGCTACACCTTC. This encodes CASSPTANYGYTF.